This T cell receptor beta chain emerged from a study of blood T cell repertoires in COVID-19. Profiling relied on immunoSEQ multiplex PCR, and the TCRdb table lists in-frame clones only, not all of them. The sample holds tens of thousands of clones, approximately 83% seen once. The germline CDR1 and CDR2 sequences are PRHDT and FYEKMQ (reference sequence). This CDR3 comprises 14 residues. Trimming took 5 bases from V and 9 from J; bases not matched to a gene: 6. The sequencing input was peripheral blood. This TCR was recovered from a man aged 55 to 69 with acute or convalescent COVID-19. The chain employs TRBV13 and TRBJ1-5; 11 bases are shared with TRBD1. CDR3 in DNA: TGTGCCAGCAGCCCTGGACAGGGGGCAAGGCCCCAGCATTTT. Translated: CASSPGQGARPQHF.